This T cell receptor (beta chain) derives from a study of T cell responses to AZD1222 COVID-19 vaccine. Study-wide points: Recipients of AZD1222 seropositive at baseline numbered only 5 or 6. The CD4 TCRs associated with vaccination extended across spike and predominated at 160-218 and 743-854.

Only in-frame clones appear in the TCRdb table, and some are missing; sequencing was by immunoSEQ multiplex PCR. The sample lists 45,000 to 60,000 clones; about 89% were seen once. Trimming removed 2 bases from V and 3 bases from J, with 11 bases in between. Germline V gives CDR1 MDHEN, CDR2 SYDVKM. The CDR3 length is 15 residues. In the case of this clone: Its antigen is not known.

This sequence originates from an adult in good health. This chain connects TRBV28 to TRBJ2-1, with D maybe TRBD2 (5 bases). This specimen consisted of peripheral blood, obtained on day 0 of AZD1222 vaccination. The CDR3, as DNA: TGTGCCAGCAGTTTAGCGGGTATAAACTACAATGAGCAGTTCTTC. Protein: CASSLAGINYNEQFF.